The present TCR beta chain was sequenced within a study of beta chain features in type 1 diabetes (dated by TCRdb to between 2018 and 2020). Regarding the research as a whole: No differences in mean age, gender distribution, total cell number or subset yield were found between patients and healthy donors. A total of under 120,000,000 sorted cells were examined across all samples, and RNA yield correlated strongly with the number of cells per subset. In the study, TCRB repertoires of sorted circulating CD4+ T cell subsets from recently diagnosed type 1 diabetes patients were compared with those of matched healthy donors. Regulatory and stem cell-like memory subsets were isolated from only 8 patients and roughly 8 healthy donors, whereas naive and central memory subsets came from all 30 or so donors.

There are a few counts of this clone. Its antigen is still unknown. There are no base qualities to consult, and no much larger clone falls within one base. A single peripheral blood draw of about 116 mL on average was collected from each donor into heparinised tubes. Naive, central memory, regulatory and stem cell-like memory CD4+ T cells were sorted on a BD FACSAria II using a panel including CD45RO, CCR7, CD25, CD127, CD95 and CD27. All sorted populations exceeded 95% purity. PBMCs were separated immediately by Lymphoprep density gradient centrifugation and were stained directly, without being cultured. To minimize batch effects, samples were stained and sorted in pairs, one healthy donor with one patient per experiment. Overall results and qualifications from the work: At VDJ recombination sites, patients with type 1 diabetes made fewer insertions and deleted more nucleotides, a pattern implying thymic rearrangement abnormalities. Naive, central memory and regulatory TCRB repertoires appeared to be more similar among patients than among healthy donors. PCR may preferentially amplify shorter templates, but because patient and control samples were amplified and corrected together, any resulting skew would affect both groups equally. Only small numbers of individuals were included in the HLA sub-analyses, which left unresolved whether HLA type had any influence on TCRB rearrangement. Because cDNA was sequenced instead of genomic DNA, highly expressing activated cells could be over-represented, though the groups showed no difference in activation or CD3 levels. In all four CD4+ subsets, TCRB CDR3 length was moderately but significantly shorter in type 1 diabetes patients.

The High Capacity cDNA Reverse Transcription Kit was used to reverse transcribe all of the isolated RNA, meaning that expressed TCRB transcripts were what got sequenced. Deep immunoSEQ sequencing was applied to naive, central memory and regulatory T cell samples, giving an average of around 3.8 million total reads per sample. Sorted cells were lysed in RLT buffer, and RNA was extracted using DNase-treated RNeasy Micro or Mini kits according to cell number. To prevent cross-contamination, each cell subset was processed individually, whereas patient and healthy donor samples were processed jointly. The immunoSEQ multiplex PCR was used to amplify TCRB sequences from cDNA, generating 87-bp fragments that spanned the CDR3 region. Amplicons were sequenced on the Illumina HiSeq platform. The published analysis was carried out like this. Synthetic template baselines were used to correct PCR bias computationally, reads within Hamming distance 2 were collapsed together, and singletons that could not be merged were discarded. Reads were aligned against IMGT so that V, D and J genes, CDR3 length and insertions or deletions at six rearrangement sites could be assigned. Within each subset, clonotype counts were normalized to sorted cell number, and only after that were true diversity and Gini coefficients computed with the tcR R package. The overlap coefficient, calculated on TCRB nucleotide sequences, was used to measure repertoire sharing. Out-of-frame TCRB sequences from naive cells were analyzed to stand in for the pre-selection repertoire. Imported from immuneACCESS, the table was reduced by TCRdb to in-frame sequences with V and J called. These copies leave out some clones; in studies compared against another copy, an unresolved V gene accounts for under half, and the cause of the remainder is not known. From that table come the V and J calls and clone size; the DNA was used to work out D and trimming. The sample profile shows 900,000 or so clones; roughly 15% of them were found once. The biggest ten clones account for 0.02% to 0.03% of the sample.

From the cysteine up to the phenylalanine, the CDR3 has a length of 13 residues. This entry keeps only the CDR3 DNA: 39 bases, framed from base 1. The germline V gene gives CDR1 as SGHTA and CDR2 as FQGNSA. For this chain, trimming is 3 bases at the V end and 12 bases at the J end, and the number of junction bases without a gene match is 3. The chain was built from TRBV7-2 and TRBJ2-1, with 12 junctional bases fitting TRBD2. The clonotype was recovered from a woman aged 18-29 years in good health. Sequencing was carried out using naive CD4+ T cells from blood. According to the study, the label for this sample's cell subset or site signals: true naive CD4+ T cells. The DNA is TGTGCCAGCAGCTTGTCGACTAGCGGGAGGCAGTTCTTC. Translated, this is CASSLSTSGRQFF.